This T cell receptor (beta chain) was observed in a study of blood T cells in healthy people across ages. Study-wide background: Researchers report that template switching captured about one barcoded beta molecule per two T cells.

Germline CDR1 is MDHEN and CDR2 is SYDVKM. V trimming: 6 bases; J trimming: 5 bases; junction bases outside the gene matches: 7. The CDR3 extends over 14 amino acids. Sample-barcoded 5' priming and a J-beta primer mix drove a second PCR of about 6 to 12 cycles. TCRdb re-called the 5' RACE reads with MiXCR, one entry per CDR3 protein. The table lists about 640,000 distinct CDR3 sequences, roughly three fifths of them singletons. All donors came from Russia, were Caucasian and healthy, and spanned ages roughly 6 to 95. Sample: blood. The clonotype comes from a man aged 55 to 70 in good health. V is TRBV28 and J is TRBJ2-5; 9 positions match TRBD1. The DNA of the CDR3 is TGTGCCAGCAGGAATGGACAGGGGCATGAGACCCAGTACTTC. Translating it yields CASRNGQGHETQYF.